These 16 T cell receptor beta chains were sequenced from one sample in a study of T cell clones after liver transplantation. The protocol was immunoSEQ multiplex PCR, while the TCRdb copy is restricted to in-frame clones and leaves out a portion. The sample carries some 110,000 clones, 75% to 85% recorded once. The sequences come from CD4+ T cells from blood, collected before liver transplant. These receptors were taken from a human donor who received a liver transplant.

V usage is TRBV30 and J usage is TRBJ2-7; D not certain. V was cut by 4 bases and J by 0 bases, with 10 bases left in between. The CDR3 contains 13 residues. The germline CDR1 and CDR2 sequences are GTSNPN and SVGIG (reference sequence). CDR3 sequence: CAWMRHSSYEQYF. CDR3 coding DNA: TGTGCCTGGATGAGGCACAGCTCCTACGAGCAGTACTTC.

The rearrangement joins TRBV5-1 to TRBJ1-4; D not certain. The V and J ends lost 0 bases and 0 bases respectively, with 6 bases between them. CDR3 length: 15 amino acids. The V gene's germline CDR1 is SGHRS and CDR2 YFSETQ. The CDR3 nucleotides read TGCGCCAGCAGCTTGGGGAAATCAACTAATGAAAAACTGTTTTTT. Translation gives CASSLGKSTNEKLFF.

The V and J genes are TRBV11-2 and TRBJ1-2, with 9 nucleotides matching TRBD1. Germline V lookup: CDR1 SGHAT, CDR2 FQNNGV. The CDR3 has 14 residues. Trimming at V came to 4 bases and at J to 6 bases, leaving 6 bases not matched to a gene. The CDR3 DNA follows: TGTGCCAGCAGCTCCCGGGACAGGGCCCATGGCTACACCTTC. Translating gives CASSSRDRAHGYTF.

The V and J genes are TRBV9 and TRBJ2-6, with TRBD1 as a possible D gene (6 bases). Trimming took off 0 bases at V and 2 bases at J, with 12 bases between the two ends. There are 17 residues in the CDR3. Germline assignment: CDR1 SGDLS and CDR2 YYNGEE. The CDR3 loop reads CASSVAQGTTGANVLTF. The CDR3 DNA reads TGTGCCAGCAGCGTAGCTCAGGGGACGACTGGGGCCAACGTCCTGACTTTC.

V and J are TRBV5-1 and TRBJ2-7, with 10 bases matching TRBD2. CDR3 length equals 14 residues. From germline, CDR1 is SGHRS and CDR2 YFSETQ. Unmatched junction bases numbered 2, after V lost 0 bases and J lost 5 bases. This CDR3 is CASSLGLAGDEQYF. CDR3 DNA sequence: TGCGCCAGCAGCTTGGGGCTAGCGGGAGACGAGCAGTACTTC.

The rearrangement joins TRBV11-3 to TRBJ1-1; D gene ambiguous. The germline V gene encodes CDR1 SGHNT and CDR2 YENEEA. This CDR3 region has 13 residues. Trimming took 2 bases from V and 5 from J, leaving 9 bases between them. This CDR3 is CASSLSALTEAFF. The CDR3, as DNA: TGTGCCAGCAGCTTAAGTGCTCTTACTGAAGCTTTCTTT.

This clone was counted once. The chain carries TRBV4-2 and TRBJ2-1, with 12 bases identical to TRBD2. With 4 bases clipped from V and 4 bases from J, the junction kept 2 bases outside the gene matches. Germline V gives CDR1 LGHNA, CDR2 YNFKEQ. The CDR3 length is 15 residues. CDR3 residues: CASSPSGGDYNEQFF. Written as DNA, the CDR3 is TGTGCCAGCAGCCCTAGCGGGGGGGATTACAATGAGCAGTTCTTC.

The J gene is TRBJ1-1, the V gene TRBV19; 9 bases match TRBD1. The germline gives CDR1 LNHDA, CDR2 SQIVND (reference sequence). This CDR3 is built from 13 residues. With V trimmed by 9 bases and J by 12 bases, 14 bases remained unmatched. In DNA form, the CDR3 reads TGTGCCAGCTTCCACCGGGACAGGGTTGGAACTTTCTTT. As protein: CASFHRDRVGTFF.

The chain uses TRBV30 and TRBJ1-3; D unresolved. The CDR3 loop spans 13 amino acids. Per germline, CDR1 GTSNPN and CDR2 SVGIG (reference sequence). Trimming took 3 bases from V and 8 from J, leaving 14 bases between them. DNA for the CDR3: TGTGCCTGGAGGAGGGAAGACGGTTACACCATATATTTT. Encoded protein: CAWRREDGYTIYF.

The V call is TRBV11-2, the J call TRBJ2-3, with D unclear. V was cut by 0 bases and J by 3 bases, with 7 bases left in between. Germline lookup yields CDR1 SGHAT and CDR2 FQNNGV. This CDR3 comprises 14 residues. The CDR3 sequence: CASSLDRRTDTQYF. DNA of the CDR3: TGTGCCAGCAGCTTAGACAGGCGGACAGATACGCAGTATTTT.

The chain couples TRBV4-1 to TRBJ2-4; D is tentatively TRBD1 or TRBD2 (5 bases each). Germline CDR1 and CDR2: MGHRA and YSYEKL. V lost 1 base to trimming and J lost 3 bases, with 10 bases between them. CDR3 length equals 15 residues. The CDR3 spells CASSQVGTGKNIQYF. CDR3 in DNA: TGCGCCAGCAGCCAAGTCGGGACGGGCAAAAACATTCAGTACTTC.

This clone was seen a single time. The chain recombines TRBV7-9 with TRBJ1-5; D gene uncertain. CDR1 and CDR2 from the germline V gene are SEHNR and FQNEAQ (reference sequence). The V end was cut by 5 bases, the J end by 3 bases, with 14 bases between. CDR3 length equals 15 residues. CDR3 residues: CASSPGNTANQPQHF. CDR3 bases: TGTGCCAGCAGCCCGGGAAATACCGCCAATCAGCCCCAGCATTTT.

This clone was counted once. V is TRBV7-2 and J is TRBJ2-5, with TRBD2 as a possible D gene (6 bases). There are 14 residues in the CDR3. Germline CDR1 SGHTA, CDR2 FQGNSA. With 5 bases removed from V and 2 bases from J, the gap between germline ends came to 12 bases. CDR3 DNA: TGTGCCAGCAGCCGCCCGCGGGGACAAGAGACCCAGTACTTC. This translates into CASSRPRGQETQYF. The full variable domain, its missing parts supplied by reference TRBV7-2 and TRBJ2-5, is GAGVSQSPSNKVTEKGKDVELRCDPISGHTALYWYRQSLGQGLEFLIYFQGNSAPDKSGLPSDRFSAERTGGSVSTLTIQRTQQEDSAVYLCASSRPRGQETQYFGPGTRLLVL.

The chain carries TRBV14 and TRBJ2-1; D gene uncertain. The germline V and J ends were trimmed by 0 bases and 6 bases, with 9 bases remaining between them. Germline V gene sequence: CDR1 SGHDN, CDR2 FVKESK. CDR3 length equals 14 residues. The CDR3 nucleotides are TGTGCCAGCAGCCAAGATGGGCTACTCAATGAGCAGTTCTTC. It specifies CASSQDGLLNEQFF.

The chain employs TRBV6-1 and TRBJ2-3; 7 bases are a match to TRBD2. The V segment lost 4 bases and the J segment 2 bases; nucleotides outside the gene matches: 6. CDR3 length: 15 amino acids. Germline V gene lookup returns CDR1 MNHNS and CDR2 SASEGT. For the CDR3, the DNA is TGTGCCAGCAGTGCCCCGGGACTACCCACAGATACGCAGTATTTT. Translated: CASSAPGLPTDTQYF.

The chain is built from TRBV2 and TRBJ2-2; possibly TRBD1 for D (6 bases). The germline V gene has CDR1 SNHLY and CDR2 FYNNEI. The ends were cut back, 10 bases at V and 0 bases at J, with 12 bases in the middle. The CDR3 consists of 14 residues. The CDR3 DNA reads TGTGCCAACTCCGGGACAACGAACACCGGGGAGCTGTTTTTT. It specifies CANSGTTNTGELFF.